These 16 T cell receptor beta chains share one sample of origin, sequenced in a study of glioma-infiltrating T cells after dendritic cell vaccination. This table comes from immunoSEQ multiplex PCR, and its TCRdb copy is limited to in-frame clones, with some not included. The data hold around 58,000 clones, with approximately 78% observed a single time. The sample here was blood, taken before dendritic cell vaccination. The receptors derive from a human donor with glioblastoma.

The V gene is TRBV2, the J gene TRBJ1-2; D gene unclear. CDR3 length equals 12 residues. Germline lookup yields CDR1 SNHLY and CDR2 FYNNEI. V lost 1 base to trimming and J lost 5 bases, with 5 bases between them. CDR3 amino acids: CASSEGGYGYTF. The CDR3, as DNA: TGTGCCAGCAGTGAAGGAGGGTATGGCTACACCTTC.

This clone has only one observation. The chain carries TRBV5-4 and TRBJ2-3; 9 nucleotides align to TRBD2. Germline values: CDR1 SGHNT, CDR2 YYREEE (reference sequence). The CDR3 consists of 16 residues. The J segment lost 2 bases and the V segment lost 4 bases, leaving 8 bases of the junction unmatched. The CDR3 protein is CASSPGTSRTTDTQYF. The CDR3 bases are TGTGCCAGCAGCCCCGGGACTAGCCGAACCACAGATACGCAGTATTTT.

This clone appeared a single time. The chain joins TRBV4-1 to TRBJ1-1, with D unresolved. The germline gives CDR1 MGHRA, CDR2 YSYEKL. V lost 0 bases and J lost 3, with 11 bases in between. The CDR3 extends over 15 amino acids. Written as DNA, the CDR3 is TGCGCCAGCAGCCAAGACTCCCGGGGAGACACTGAAGCTTTCTTT. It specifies CASSQDSRGDTEAFF.

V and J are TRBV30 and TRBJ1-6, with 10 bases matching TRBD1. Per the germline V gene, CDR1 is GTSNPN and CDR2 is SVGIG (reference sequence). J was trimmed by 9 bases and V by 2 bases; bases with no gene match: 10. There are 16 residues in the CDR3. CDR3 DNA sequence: TGTGCCTGGAGTCCCGGGACAGGGGCTTTTAGTTCACCCCTCCACTTT. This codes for CAWSPGTGAFSSPLHF.

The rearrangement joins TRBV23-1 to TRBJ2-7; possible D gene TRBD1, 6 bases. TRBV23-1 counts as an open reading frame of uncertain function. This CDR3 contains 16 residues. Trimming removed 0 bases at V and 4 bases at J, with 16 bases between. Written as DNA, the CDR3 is TGCGCCAGCAGTCAATCGATACAGGGCGCTACGTACGAGCAGTACTTC. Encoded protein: CASSQSIQGATYEQYF.

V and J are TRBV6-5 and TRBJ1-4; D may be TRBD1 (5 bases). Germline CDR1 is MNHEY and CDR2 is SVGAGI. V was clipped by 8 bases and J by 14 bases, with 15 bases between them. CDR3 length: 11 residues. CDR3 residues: CASGRPNRLFF. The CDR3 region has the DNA TGTGCCAGCGGGCGGCCCAACAGGCTGTTTTTT.

The CDR3 loop is CSVGGGQGAGGYTF. Written as DNA, the CDR3 is TGCAGCGTCGGAGGGGGACAGGGGGCGGGAGGCTACACCTTC. The chain recombines TRBV29-1 with TRBJ1-2; 12 bases align to TRBD1. V lost 6 bases and J lost 8; bases outside the gene matches: 10. From germline, CDR1 is SQVTM and CDR2 ANQGSEA. The CDR3 loop spans 14 amino acids.

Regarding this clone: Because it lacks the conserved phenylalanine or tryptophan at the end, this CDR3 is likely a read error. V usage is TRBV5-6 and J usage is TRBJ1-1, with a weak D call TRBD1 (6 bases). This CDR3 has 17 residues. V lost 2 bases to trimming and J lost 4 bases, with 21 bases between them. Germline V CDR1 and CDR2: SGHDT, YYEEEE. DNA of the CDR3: TGTGCCAGCAGCTTACTATCAGGGGAAAGGCTTAGCACTGAAGCTTTCCTT. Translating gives CASSLLSGERLSTEAFL.

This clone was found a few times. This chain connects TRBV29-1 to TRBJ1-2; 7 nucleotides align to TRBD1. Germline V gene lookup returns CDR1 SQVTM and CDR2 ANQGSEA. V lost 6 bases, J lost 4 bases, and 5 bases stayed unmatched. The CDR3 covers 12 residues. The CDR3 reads CSVVDRAYGYTF. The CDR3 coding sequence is TGCAGCGTGGTCGACAGGGCCTATGGCTACACCTTC. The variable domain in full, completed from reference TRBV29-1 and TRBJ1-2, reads SAVISQKPSRDICQRGTSLTIQCQVDSQVTMMFWYRQQPGQSLTLIATANQGSEATYESGFVIDKFPISRPNLTFSTLTVSNMSPEDSSIYLCSVVDRAYGYTFGSGTRLTVV.

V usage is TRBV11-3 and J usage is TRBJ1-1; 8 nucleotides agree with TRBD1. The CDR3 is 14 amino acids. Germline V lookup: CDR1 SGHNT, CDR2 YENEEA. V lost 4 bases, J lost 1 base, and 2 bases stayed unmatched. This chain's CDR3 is CASSYGQGNTEAFF. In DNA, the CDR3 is TGTGCCAGCAGCTACGGACAGGGGAACACTGAAGCTTTCTTT.

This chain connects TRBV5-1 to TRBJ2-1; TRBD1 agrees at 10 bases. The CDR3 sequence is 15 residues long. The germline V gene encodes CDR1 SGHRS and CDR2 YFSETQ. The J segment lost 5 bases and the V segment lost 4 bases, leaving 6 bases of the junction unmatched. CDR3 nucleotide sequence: TGCGCCAGCAGCGGACGGGACAGGGGCGACAATGAGCAGTTCTTC. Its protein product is CASSGRDRGDNEQFF.

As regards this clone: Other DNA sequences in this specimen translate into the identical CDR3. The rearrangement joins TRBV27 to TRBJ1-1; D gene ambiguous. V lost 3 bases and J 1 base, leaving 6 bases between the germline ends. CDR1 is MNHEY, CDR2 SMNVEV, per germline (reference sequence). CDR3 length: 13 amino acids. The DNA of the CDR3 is TGTGCCAGCAGTTTTGGAGGGAACACTGAAGCTTTCTTT. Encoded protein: CASSFGGNTEAFF.

The DNA for the CDR3 is TGTGCCAGCAGCGTAGCCGGGGGGGCCTCCCGGTACCAAGAGACCCAGTACTTC. It encodes CASSVAGGASRYQETQYF. This chain uses TRBV9 with TRBJ2-5; 8 bases are a match to TRBD2. J was trimmed by 0 bases and V by 0 bases; bases with no gene match: 10. In germline, CDR1 is SGDLS, CDR2 YYNGEE. This CDR3 region has 18 residues. Drawing the rest from reference TRBV9 and TRBJ2-5, the complete variable domain is DSGVTQTPKHLITATGQRVTLRCSPRSGDLSVYWYQQSLDQGLQFLIQYYNGEERAKGNILERFSAQQFPDLHSELNLSSLELGDSALYFCASSVAGGASRYQETQYFGPGTRLLVL.

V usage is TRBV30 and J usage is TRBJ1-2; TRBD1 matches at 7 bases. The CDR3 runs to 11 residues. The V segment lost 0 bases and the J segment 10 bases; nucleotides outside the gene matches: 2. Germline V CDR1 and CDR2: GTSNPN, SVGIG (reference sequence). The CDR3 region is CAWSVDRAYTF. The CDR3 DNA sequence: TGTGCCTGGAGTGTAGACAGGGCCTACACCTTC.

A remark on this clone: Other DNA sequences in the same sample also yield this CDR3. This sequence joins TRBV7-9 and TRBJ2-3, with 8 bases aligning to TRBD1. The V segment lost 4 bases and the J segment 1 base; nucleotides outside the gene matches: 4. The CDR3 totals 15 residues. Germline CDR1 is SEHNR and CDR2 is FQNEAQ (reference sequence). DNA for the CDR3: TGTGCCAGCAGCTCAGGGGGCGGACGCACAGATACGCAGTATTTT. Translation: CASSSGGGRTDTQYF.

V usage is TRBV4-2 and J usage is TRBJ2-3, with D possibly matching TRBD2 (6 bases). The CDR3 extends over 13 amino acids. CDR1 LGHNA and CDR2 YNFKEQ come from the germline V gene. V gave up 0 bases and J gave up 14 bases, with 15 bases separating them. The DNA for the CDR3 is TGTGCCAGCAGCCAAGACCTCGGGACTCCAAGGTATTTT. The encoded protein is CASSQDLGTPRYF.